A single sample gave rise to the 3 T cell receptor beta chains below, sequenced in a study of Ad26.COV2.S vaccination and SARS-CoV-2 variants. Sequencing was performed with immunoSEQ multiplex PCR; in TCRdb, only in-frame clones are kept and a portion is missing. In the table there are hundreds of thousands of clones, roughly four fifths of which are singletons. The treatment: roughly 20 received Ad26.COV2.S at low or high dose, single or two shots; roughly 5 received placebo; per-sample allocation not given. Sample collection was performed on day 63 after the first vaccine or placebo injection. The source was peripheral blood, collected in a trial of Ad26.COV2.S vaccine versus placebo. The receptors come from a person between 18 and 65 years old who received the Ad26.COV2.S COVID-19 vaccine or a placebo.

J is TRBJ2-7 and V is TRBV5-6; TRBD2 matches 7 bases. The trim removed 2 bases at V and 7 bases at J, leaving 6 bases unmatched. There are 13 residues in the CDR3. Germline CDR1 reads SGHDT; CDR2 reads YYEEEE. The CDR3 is CASSFKRRGEQYF. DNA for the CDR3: TGTGCCAGCAGCTTTAAAAGGCGGGGGGAGCAGTACTTC.

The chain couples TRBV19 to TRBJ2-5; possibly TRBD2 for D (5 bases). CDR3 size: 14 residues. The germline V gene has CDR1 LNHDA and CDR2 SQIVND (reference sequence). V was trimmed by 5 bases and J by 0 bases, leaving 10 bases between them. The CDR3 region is CASSPRGYQETQYF. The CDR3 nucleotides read TGTGCCAGTAGTCCCCGGGGATACCAAGAGACCCAGTACTTC.

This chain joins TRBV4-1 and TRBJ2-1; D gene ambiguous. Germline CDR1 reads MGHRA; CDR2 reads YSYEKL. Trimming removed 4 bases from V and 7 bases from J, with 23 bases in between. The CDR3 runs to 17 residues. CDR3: CASSPPVGVTSRNEQFF. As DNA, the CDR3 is TGCGCCAGCAGCCCGCCAGTCGGCGTTACCAGTCGGAATGAGCAGTTCTTC.